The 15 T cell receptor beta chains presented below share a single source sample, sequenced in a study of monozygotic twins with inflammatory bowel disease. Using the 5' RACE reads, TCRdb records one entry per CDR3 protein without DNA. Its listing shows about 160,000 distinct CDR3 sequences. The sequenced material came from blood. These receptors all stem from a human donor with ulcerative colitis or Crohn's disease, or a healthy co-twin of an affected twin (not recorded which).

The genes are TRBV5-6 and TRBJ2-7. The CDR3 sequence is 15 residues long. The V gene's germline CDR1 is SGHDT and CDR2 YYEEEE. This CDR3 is CASSLDRRSSYEQYF. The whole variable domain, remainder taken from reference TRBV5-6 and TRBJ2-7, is DAGVTQSPTHLIKTRGQQVTLRCSPKSGHDTVSWYQQALGQGPQFIFQYYEEEERQRGNFPDRFSGHQFPNYSSELNVNALLLGDSALYLCASSLDRRSSYEQYFGPGTRLTVT.

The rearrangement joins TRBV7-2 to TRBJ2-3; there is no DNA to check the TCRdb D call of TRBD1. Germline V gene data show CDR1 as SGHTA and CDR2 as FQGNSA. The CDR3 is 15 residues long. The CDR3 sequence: CASSEPGQSTDTQYF.

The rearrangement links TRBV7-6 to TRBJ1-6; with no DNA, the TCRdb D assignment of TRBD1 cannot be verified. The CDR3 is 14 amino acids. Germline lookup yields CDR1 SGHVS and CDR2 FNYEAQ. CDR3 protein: CASSLTGVNSPLHF.

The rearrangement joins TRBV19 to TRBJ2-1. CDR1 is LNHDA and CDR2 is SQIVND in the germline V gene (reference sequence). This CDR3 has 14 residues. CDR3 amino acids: CASNNRNSYNEQFF.

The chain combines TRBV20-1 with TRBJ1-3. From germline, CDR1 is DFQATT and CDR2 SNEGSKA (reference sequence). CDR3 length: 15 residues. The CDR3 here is CSARDTRDSGNTIYF.

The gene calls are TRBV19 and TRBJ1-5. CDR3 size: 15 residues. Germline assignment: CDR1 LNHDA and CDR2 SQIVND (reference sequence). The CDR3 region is CASSTGTAGNQPQHF.

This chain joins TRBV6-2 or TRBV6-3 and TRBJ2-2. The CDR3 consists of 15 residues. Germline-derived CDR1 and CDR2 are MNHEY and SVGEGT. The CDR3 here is CTSSPVGTNTGELFF.

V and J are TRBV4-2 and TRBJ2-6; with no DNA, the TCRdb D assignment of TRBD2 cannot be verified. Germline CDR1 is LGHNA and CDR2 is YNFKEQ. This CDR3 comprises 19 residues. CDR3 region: CASSRGTTSGSSGANVLTF.

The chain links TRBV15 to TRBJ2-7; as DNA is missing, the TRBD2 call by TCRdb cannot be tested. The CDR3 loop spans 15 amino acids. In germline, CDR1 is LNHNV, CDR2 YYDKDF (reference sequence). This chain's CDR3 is CATSRTSGSGLGQYF. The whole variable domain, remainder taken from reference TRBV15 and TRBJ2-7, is DAMVIQNPRYQVTQFGKPVTLSCSQTLNHNVMYWYQQKSSQAPKLLFHYYDKDFNNEADTPDNFQSRRPNTSFCFLDIRSPGLGDTAMYLCATSRTSGSGLGQYFGPGTRLTVT.

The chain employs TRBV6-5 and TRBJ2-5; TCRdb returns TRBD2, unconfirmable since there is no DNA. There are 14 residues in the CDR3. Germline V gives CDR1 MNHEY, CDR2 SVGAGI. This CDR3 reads CASSLREGGETQYF.

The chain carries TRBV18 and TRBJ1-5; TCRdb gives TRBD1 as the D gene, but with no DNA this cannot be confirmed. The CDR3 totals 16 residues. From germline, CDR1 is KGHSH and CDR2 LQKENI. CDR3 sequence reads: CASSPGTPYSNQPQHF. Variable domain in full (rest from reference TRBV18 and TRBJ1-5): NAGVMQNPRHLVRRRGQEARLRCSPMKGHSHVYWYRQLPEEGLKFMVYLQKENIIDESGMPKERFSAEFPKEGPSILRIQQVVRGDSAAYFCASSPGTPYSNQPQHFGDGTRLSIL.

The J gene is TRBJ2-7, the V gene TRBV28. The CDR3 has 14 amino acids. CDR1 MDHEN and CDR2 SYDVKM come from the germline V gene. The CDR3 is CASSIAGRAYEQYF. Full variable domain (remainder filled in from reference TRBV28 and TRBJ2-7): DVKVTQSSRYLVKRTGEKVFLECVQDMDHENMFWYRQDPGLGLRLIYFSYDVKMKEKGDIPEGYSVSREKKERFSLILESASTNQTSMYLCASSIAGRAYEQYFGPGTRLTVT.

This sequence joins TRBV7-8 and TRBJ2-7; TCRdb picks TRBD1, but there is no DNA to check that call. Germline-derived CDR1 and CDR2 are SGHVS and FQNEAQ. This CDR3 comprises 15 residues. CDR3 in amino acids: CASSFIDRLGGEQYF.

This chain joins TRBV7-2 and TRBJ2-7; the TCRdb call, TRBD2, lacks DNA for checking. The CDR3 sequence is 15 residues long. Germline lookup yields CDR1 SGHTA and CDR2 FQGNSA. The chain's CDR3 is CASRPGGTGLHEQYF.

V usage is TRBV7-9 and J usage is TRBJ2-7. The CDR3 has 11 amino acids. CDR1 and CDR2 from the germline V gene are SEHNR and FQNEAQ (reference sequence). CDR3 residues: CASGLALEQYF.